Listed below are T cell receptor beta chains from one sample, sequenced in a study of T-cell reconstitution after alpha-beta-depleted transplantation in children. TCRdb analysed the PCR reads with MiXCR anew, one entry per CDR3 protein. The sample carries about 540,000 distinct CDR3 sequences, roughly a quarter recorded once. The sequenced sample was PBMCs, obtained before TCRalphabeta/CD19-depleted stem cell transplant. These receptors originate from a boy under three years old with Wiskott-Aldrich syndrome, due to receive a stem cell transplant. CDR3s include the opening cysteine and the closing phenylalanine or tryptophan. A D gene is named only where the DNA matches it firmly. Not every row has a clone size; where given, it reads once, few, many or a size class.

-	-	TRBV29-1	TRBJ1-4	TGCAGCGTTGTGGTCGGTGAAAAACTGTTTTTT	CSVVVGEKLFF
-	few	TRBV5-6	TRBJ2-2	TGTGCCAGCAGCTCCATAGCGGAGCAGAACACCGGGGAGCTGTTTTTT	CASSSIAEQNTGELFF
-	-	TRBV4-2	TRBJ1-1	TGTGCCAGCAGCCAAGTGTTTGAGACCTGGGAGGCTTTCTTT	CASSQVFETWEAFF
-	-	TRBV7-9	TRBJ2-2	TGTGCCAGCAGCTTAGGGGGGACCCCCGGGGAGCTGTTTTTT	CASSLGGTPGELFF
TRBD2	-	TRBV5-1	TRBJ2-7	TGCGCCAGCAGCTTGGAAACTAGCGGGAGCTCCTACGAGCAGTACTTC	CASSLETSGSSYEQYF
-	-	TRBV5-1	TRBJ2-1	TGCGCCAGCAGCCGTCTAGCCGAAGGCTACAATGAGCAGTTCTTC	CASSRLAEGYNEQFF
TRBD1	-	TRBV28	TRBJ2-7	TGTGCCAGCACCCAGACAGGGGGCATCGACGAGCAGTACTTC	CASTQTGGIDEQYF
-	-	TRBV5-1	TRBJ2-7	TGCGCCAGCAGCTGGAACAGGGACGGCTACGAGCAGTACTTC	CASSWNRDGYEQYF
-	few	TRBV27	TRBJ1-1	TGTGCCAGCACGGGGAAATCCATGAACACTGAAGCTTTCTTT	CASTGKSMNTEAFF
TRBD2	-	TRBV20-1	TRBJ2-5	TGCAGTGCTAGTAACGGGAGGGCCCGGGAGACCCAGTACTTC	CSASNGRARETQYF
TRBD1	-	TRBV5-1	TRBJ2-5	TGCGCCAGCAGCTCAGGGACAGGGGATGGGGAGACCCAGTACTTC	CASSSGTGDGETQYF
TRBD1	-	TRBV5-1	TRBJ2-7	TGCGCCAGCAGCTTGACCGGACAGGGCGCCTACGAGCAGTACTTC	CASSLTGQGAYEQYF
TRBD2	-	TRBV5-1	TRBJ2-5	TGCGCCAGCAGCTCGACTAGCAACCAAGAGACCCAGTACTTC	CASSSTSNQETQYF
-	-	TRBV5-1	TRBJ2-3	TGCGCCAGCAGCTTGGTCACCCGAGGGGCTAGAGATACGCAGTATTTT	CASSLVTRGARDTQYF
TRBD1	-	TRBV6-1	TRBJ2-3	TGTGCCAGCAGTGGCATGGGACAGGGAGGGGGCACAGATACGCAGTATTTT	CASSGMGQGGGTDTQYF
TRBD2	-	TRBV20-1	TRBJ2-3	TGCAGTGCTAGAGATAGAGTAGCGGGAGGAGATACGCAGTATTTT	CSARDRVAGGDTQYF
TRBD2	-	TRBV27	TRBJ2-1	TGTGCCAGCAGTCGACTAGCGGGACGGGCCGATCAGAATGAGCAGTTCTTC	CASSRLAGRADQNEQFF
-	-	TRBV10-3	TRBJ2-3	TGTGCCATCAAGGCGTGGCGGGATGGTGCTAGCACAGATACGCAGTATTTT	CAIKAWRDGASTDTQYF
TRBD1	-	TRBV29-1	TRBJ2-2	TGCAGCGGTACAGGGGGGATCGGGGAGCTGTTTTTT	CSGTGGIGELFF
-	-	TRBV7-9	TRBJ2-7	TGTGCCAGCAGCTTAGCGCGAAAGCAGTACTTC	CASSLARKQYF
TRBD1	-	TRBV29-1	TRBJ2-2	TGCAGCGTTAACCGGGACAGAAACACCGGGGAGCTGTTTTTT	CSVNRDRNTGELFF
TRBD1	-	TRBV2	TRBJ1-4	TGTGCCAGCCTCACGGGACAGGGAAGGGAAAAACTGTTTTTT	CASLTGQGREKLFF
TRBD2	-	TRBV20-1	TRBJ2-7	TGCAGTGCTATAACTAGCGGGAGATTGAGCGAGCAGTACTTC	CSAITSGRLSEQYF
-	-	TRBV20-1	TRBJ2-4	TGCAGTGCTATAGTTGGAATCATTCAGTACTTC	CSAIVGIIQYF
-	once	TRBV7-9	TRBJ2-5	TGTGCCAGCCGGACTGGGGTCTACCAAGAGACCCAGTACTTC	CASRTGVYQETQYF
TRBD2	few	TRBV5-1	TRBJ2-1	TGCGCCAGCAGCTTTGAAGCGGGAGGGTACAATGAGCAGTTCTTC	CASSFEAGGYNEQFF
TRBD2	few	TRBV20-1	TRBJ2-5	TGCAGTGCTATTAGACTAGCGGGAGGGGAGACCCAGTACTTC	CSAIRLAGGETQYF
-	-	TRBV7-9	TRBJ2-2	TGTGCCAGCAGCCTCCCGACCGTCGGGGAGCTGTTTTTT	CASSLPTVGELFF
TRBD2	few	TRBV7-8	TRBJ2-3	TGTGCCAGCAGCTCGTGGAGCGGGACCCCTAGCACAGATACGCAGTATTTT	CASSSWSGTPSTDTQYF
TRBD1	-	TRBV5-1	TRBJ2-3	TGCGCCAGCAGCTTGGCACCACCGGGACAGGGAACGTATACGCAGTATTTT	CASSLAPPGQGTYTQYF
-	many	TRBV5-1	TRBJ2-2	TGCGCCAGCAGCAGGGACCAGACCGGGGAGCTGTTTTTT	CASSRDQTGELFF
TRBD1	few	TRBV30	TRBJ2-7	TGTGCCTGTAAGGGACAGGGGGCGTCCTACGAGCAGTACTTC	CACKGQGASYEQYF
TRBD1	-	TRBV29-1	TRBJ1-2	TGCAGCGTTCGACAGGGGTATGGCTACACCTTC	CSVRQGYGYTF
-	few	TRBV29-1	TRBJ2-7	TGCAGCGTTGTAGGGGGGCGGGCATACGAGCAGTACTTC	CSVVGGRAYEQYF
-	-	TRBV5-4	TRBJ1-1	TGTGCCAGCAGCTTGGACCTCGGGCGGACTGGAGCTTTCTTT	CASSLDLGRTGAFF
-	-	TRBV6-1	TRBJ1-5	TGTGCCAGCTTGGACCGACTCAATCAGCCCCAGCATTTT	CASLDRLNQPQHF
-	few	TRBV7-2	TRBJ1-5	TGTGCCAGCAGCTTAGTCCCGGGGGCTCAGCCCCAGCATTTT	CASSLVPGAQPQHF
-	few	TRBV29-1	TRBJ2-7	TGCAGCGGCGGCGGGCCTAGCGACGAGCAGTACTTC	CSGGGPSDEQYF
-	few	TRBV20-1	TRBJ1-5	TGCAGTGCTAGGCCCACAGGGAGGGGTCAGCCCCAGCATTTT	CSARPTGRGQPQHF
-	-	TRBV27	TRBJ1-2	TGTGCCAGCAGTTTATCGATCCGGGACTATGGCTACACCTTC	CASSLSIRDYGYTF
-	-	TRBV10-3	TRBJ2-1	TGTGCCATCAGGGGGGGACAGAGCAATGAGCAGTTCTTC	CAIRGGQSNEQFF
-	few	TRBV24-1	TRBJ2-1	TGTGCCACCAGTGATCCTTACAATGAGCAGTTCTTC	CATSDPYNEQFF
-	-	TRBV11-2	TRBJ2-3	TGTGCCAGCAGCTTCAGGAAGGCCGGGATCCTCACAGATACGCAGTATTTT	CASSFRKAGILTDTQYF
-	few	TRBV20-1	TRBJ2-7	TGCAGTGCTAGGGGGAACGGACTACGTACCTACGAGCAGTACTTC	CSARGNGLRTYEQYF
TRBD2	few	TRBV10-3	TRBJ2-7	TGTGCCATCACCGCGGGAGGGAACCGCTACGAGCAGTACTTC	CAITAGGNRYEQYF
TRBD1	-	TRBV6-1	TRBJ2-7	TGTGCCAGCAGTACCTCCGGGACAGGGGTTAGTTTCTCCTACGAGCAGTACTTC	CASSTSGTGVSFSYEQYF